The 19 T cell receptor beta chains in this list originate from one sample, sequenced in a study of cytotoxic CD8 clonotypes in ibrutinib-treated CLL. TCRdb's table, derived via immunoSEQ multiplex PCR, lists solely in-frame clones and lacks some. Here the sample spans 45,000 to 70,000 clones, around 60% being singletons. The sequenced sample was PBMCs, obtained after 24 months of ibrutinib treatment. The receptors stem from a human donor with chronic lymphocytic leukemia.

This clone has only a few counts. The chain combines TRBV20-1 with TRBJ2-7; tentative D call: TRBD1 (5 bases). CDR3 size: 11 residues. Deletions cut 5 bases from V and 5 bases from J, with 10 bases between. In germline, CDR1 is DFQATT, CDR2 SNEGSKA (reference sequence). CDR3 in DNA: TGCAGTGCTGTACAGGACCACGAGCAGTACGTC. Translation gives CSAVQDHEQYV.

This clone has at least ten counts. The CDR3 region has the DNA TGTGCCAGCAGTTTACCCGGCCGCGCAGATACGCAGTATTTT. Translating gives CASSLPGRADTQYF. The gene calls are TRBV27 and TRBJ2-3; unclear D gene. The CDR3 consists of 14 residues. Germline V lookup: CDR1 MNHEY, CDR2 SMNVEV (reference sequence). Trimming shortened V by 2 bases and J by 4 bases, and 10 bases separated the two germline ends.

The table lists this clone with a count of one. The rearrangement links TRBV5-3 to TRBJ1-1; D call uncertain. TRBV5-3 is an open reading frame whose function is uncertain. CDR3 length equals 15 residues. V shed 0 bases and J shed 0 bases, with 9 bases lying between them. The CDR3 DNA reads TGTGCCAGAAGCTTGGCCAGAACGATGAACACTGAAGCTTTCTTT. This sequence encodes CARSLARTMNTEAFF.

This sequence joins TRBV5-6 and TRBJ2-3; D is uncertain. The CDR3 loop spans 15 amino acids. The V gene lost 4 bases and the J gene lost 2 bases, with 14 bases spanning the gap. Germline lookup yields CDR1 SGHDT and CDR2 YYEEEE. The CDR3 protein is CASSPDSNPTDTQYF. The CDR3 DNA is TGTGCCAGCAGCCCTGACTCGAACCCCACAGATACGCAGTATTTT.

The chain joins TRBV7-6 to TRBJ2-3; D tentatively fits TRBD1 or TRBD2 (5 bases each). V was clipped by 4 bases and J by 2 bases, with 19 bases between them. Germline CDR1 is SGHVS and CDR2 is FNYEAQ. The CDR3 contains 17 residues. The CDR3 DNA reads as TGTGCCAGCAGCTCCCGTAAACCGGGACGAGACACAGATACGCAGTATTTT. Protein: CASSSRKPGRDTDTQYF. Drawing the rest from reference TRBV7-6 and TRBJ2-3, the complete variable domain is GAGVSQSPRYKVTKRGQDVALRCDPISGHVSLYWYRQALGQGPEFLTYFNYEAQQDKSGLPNDRFSAERPEGSISTLTIQRTEQRDSAMYRCASSSRKPGRDTDTQYFGPGTRLTVL.

This clone appeared a few times. The V call is TRBV5-1, the J call TRBJ1-4; 9 bases match TRBD1. The germline V gene has CDR1 SGHRS and CDR2 YFSETQ. J lost 4 bases, V lost 4 bases, and 5 bases had no gene match. This CDR3 has 15 amino acids. In nucleotides, the CDR3 is TGCGCCAGCAGCCCGGACAGGGGAAGTAATGAAAAACTGTTTTTT. Residues: CASSPDRGSNEKLFF.

This chain connects TRBV5-1 to TRBJ2-1; 11 positions agree with TRBD2. The CDR3 runs to 17 residues. V was clipped by 0 bases and J by 5 bases; unmatched bases: 7. Germline CDR1 reads SGHRS; CDR2 reads YFSETQ. The CDR3 protein is CASSLGGLAALNNEQFF. Here the CDR3 DNA reads TGCGCCAGCAGCTTGGGGGGACTAGCGGCCCTTAACAATGAGCAGTTCTTC.

This clone appeared a few times. CDR3 in amino acids: CASSLRASREQYF. As DNA, the CDR3 is TGTGCCAGCAGCTTACGGGCTAGTCGCGAGCAGTACTTC. V is TRBV7-2 and J is TRBJ2-7; D gene uncertain. Germline V gene sequence: CDR1 SGHTA, CDR2 FQGNSA. The CDR3 covers 13 residues. Trimming stripped 2 bases from V and 6 bases from J, with 11 bases between.

This clone was counted only a few times. The chain joins TRBV5-3 to TRBJ1-5; the D gene is possibly TRBD1 (5 bases). TRBV5-3 belongs to the ORF category, with a function that is uncertain. CDR3 length: 15 residues. The ends were cut back, 8 bases at V and 5 bases at J, with 20 bases in the middle. The CDR3 sequence: CASSRRWWGYQPQHF. Written as DNA, the CDR3 is TGTGCCAGCAGCCGCAGGTGGTGGGGGTATCAGCCCCAGCATTTT.

J is TRBJ1-1 and V is TRBV19, with TRBD1 matching over 7 bases. With 7 bases clipped from V and 5 bases from J, the junction kept 10 bases outside the gene matches. Germline lookup yields CDR1 LNHDA and CDR2 SQIVND (reference sequence). The CDR3 covers 14 residues. CDR3 region: CASTRQGKVTEAFF. CDR3 bases: TGTGCCAGTACCCGACAGGGCAAAGTGACTGAAGCTTTCTTT. Complete variable domain (other parts from reference TRBV19 and TRBJ1-1): DGGITQSPKYLFRKEGQNVTLSCEQNLNHDAMYWYRQDPGQGLRLIYYSQIVNDFQKGDIAEGYSVSREKKESFPLTVTSAQKNPTAFYLCASTRQGKVTEAFFGQGTRLTVV.

The sample holds many counts of this clone. The J gene is TRBJ2-7, the V gene TRBV19; 9 bases are a match to TRBD1. V gave up 5 bases and J gave up 6 bases; unmatched junction bases: 5. Germline V gene sequence: CDR1 LNHDA, CDR2 SQIVND (reference sequence). The CDR3 sequence is 13 residues long. CDR3: CASSSGQGGEQYF. The CDR3 DNA sequence: TGTGCCAGTAGTTCGGGACAGGGCGGCGAGCAGTACTTC.

The rearrangement links TRBV19 to TRBJ2-7; the match to TRBD1 covers 10 bases. CDR3 length: 16 amino acids. Germline V gene data show CDR1 as LNHDA and CDR2 as SQIVND (reference sequence). J gave up 5 bases and V 3 bases, and 10 bases lay outside the gene matches. For the CDR3, the DNA is TGTGCCAGTAGTATTGGGAGTAGGGACAGGGGCCACGAGCAGTACGTC. Encoded protein: CASSIGSRDRGHEQYV.

This clone has only one observation. The genes are TRBV28 and TRBJ1-1; 8 positions match TRBD1. J lost 2 bases, V lost 7 bases, and 3 bases had no gene match. The CDR3 extends over 13 amino acids. Looked up from germline, CDR1 is MDHEN and CDR2 is SYDVKM. CDR3 loop: CASKDRVNTEAFF. The CDR3 DNA is TGTGCCAGCAAGGACAGGGTAAACACTGAAGCTTTCTTT.

In its sample, this clone is medium-sized. The chain combines TRBV15 with TRBJ1-4; perhaps TRBD1 as D (5 bases). V was pared by 2 bases and J by 5 bases, with 9 bases between. The CDR3 has 14 amino acids. Germline V gene data show CDR1 as LNHNV and CDR2 as YYDKDF (reference sequence). CDR3 amino acids: CATSRSDRNEKLFF. The DNA for the CDR3 is TGTGCCACCAGCAGATCAGACAGAAATGAAAAACTGTTTTTT.

The gene calls are TRBV10-1 and TRBJ2-7; 7 bases map to TRBD2. The V gene end was trimmed by 10 bases and the J gene end by 0 bases; junction bases not matched to a gene: 15. CDR1 is WNHNN and CDR2 is SYGVQD in the germline V gene (reference sequence). The CDR3 length is 16 residues. The CDR3 sequence is CATTGKTSVSSYEQYF. CDR3 in DNA: TGCGCCACCACGGGAAAAACTAGCGTGAGCTCCTACGAGCAGTACTTC.

The rearrangement joins TRBV27 to TRBJ1-1; the match to TRBD1 covers 9 bases. Germline CDR1 and CDR2: MNHEY and SMNVEV (reference sequence). This CDR3 comprises 14 residues. V gave up 5 bases and J gave up 1 base; unmatched junction bases: 2. The CDR3 bases are TGTGCCAGCAGTGACAGGGGGGCGAACACTGAAGCTTTCTTT. Its translation: CASSDRGANTEAFF.

V and J are TRBV5-6 and TRBJ1-1; a weak D match, TRBD1 (5 bases). This CDR3 has 14 residues. Germline loops: CDR1 SGHDT, CDR2 YYEEEE. The V gene lost 2 bases and the J gene lost 1 base, with 9 bases spanning the gap. The CDR3 sequence is CASSFPGTNTEAFF. In nucleotides, the CDR3 is TGTGCCAGCAGCTTCCCAGGGACGAACACTGAAGCTTTCTTT.

The V and J genes are TRBV2 and TRBJ1-2, with a tentative D call TRBD1 (6 bases). The V end lost 3 bases, the J end lost 8 bases, and 31 bases lay between the germline ends. The CDR3 extends over 19 amino acids. Per germline, CDR1 SNHLY and CDR2 FYNNEI. DNA for the CDR3: TGTGCCAGCAGTGAGACGACCAACCTCCGGGACATCGGCCTTGGGGGCTACACCTTC. Translating it yields CASSETTNLRDIGLGGYTF.

V usage is TRBV10-3 and J usage is TRBJ1-6, with unresolved D. V lost 10 bases to trimming and J lost 5 bases, with 18 bases between them. Germline V CDR1 and CDR2: ENHRY, SYGVKD. This CDR3 contains 15 residues. The DNA of the CDR3 is TGTGCCACCCGTGCCCACAGATATCATAATTCACCCCTCCACTTT. It translates to CATRAHRYHNSPLHF.